Each of the 24 T cell receptor beta chains below was sequenced from the same sample in a study of beta chain features in type 1 diabetes. The antigens these receptors bind are not known. The study, taken as a whole, reports: Shorter TCRB CDR3s, moderately but significantly so, were found in Type 1 diabetes patients in all four CD4+ subsets.

The sequenced template was cDNA made from the entire isolated RNA. Method: immunoSEQ multiplex PCR; TCRdb's copy keeps in-frame clones and lacks some. The sample consists of more than 120,000 clones, about 12% of them appearing once. Sequencing input: central memory CD4+ T cells from blood. These receptors all stem from a man aged 18 to 35 with type 1 diabetes.

This clone has ten or more counts. The same CDR3 can be traced to other DNA sequences in this sample. The chain carries TRBV25-1 and TRBJ2-5; 11 bases are shared with TRBD2. Losses at the gene ends were 8 bases for V and 1 base for J; bases not matched to a gene: 12. Germline V CDR1 and CDR2: MGHDK, SYGVNS. The CDR3 extends over 17 amino acids. The CDR3 here is CASGPAYGTSGQETQYF. The CDR3 DNA sequence: TGTGCCAGCGGCCCGGCTTACGGGACTAGCGGCCAAGAGACCCAGTACTTC. Based on the CDR3 plus reference TRBV25-1 and TRBJ2-5, the full variable domain is EADIYQTPRYLVIGTGKKITLECSQTMGHDKMYWYQQDPGMELHLIHYSYGVNSTEKGDLSSESTVSRIRTEHFPLTLESARPSHTSQYLCASGPAYGTSGQETQYFGPGTRLLVL.

The chain carries TRBV7-9 and TRBJ1-2; D not resolved. The V and J ends lost 5 bases and 6 bases respectively, with 16 bases between them. CDR3 length: 14 amino acids. The germline V gene encodes CDR1 SEHNR and CDR2 FQNEAQ (reference sequence). The CDR3 nucleotides read TGTGCCAGCAGCCTCAACCAGGACGATGATGGCTACACCTTC. It is translated as CASSLNQDDDGYTF.

In its sample, this clone was seen a few times. J is TRBJ2-3 and V is TRBV28; 9 bases align to TRBD2. CDR1 and CDR2 (germline): MDHEN, SYDVKM. The CDR3 runs to 16 residues. J gave up 4 bases and V 6 bases, and 11 bases lay outside the gene matches. The DNA for the CDR3 is TGTGCCAGCAGCCCAAGTCGGACTAGCGAAGCAGATACGCAGTATTTT. It encodes CASSPSRTSEADTQYF.

This clone has more than one count but fewer than ten. This chain joins TRBV14 and TRBJ2-3; TRBD1 aligns across 9 bases. Germline V gene data show CDR1 as SGHDN and CDR2 as FVKESK. Trimming removed 2 bases from V and 6 bases from J; junction bases left unmatched: 6. This CDR3 spans 15 amino acids. The CDR3 protein is CASSQWGQGRDTQYF. In nucleotides, the CDR3 is TGTGCCAGCAGCCAATGGGGACAGGGTCGGGATACGCAGTATTTT.

This clone was counted between two and nine times. The J gene is TRBJ2-3, the V gene TRBV7-3; D may match TRBD1 or TRBD2 (5 bases each). Germline CDR1 is SGHTA and CDR2 is FQGTGA. The CDR3 is made up of 15 amino acids. With 6 bases removed from V and 6 bases from J, the gap between germline ends came to 19 bases. The CDR3 sequence: CASSSQGRSADTQYF. The CDR3 coding sequence is TGTGCCAGCAGTTCTCAGGGACGTTCTGCGGATACGCAGTATTTT.

There are a few counts of this clone. The chain combines TRBV2 with TRBJ2-1; TRBD1 might be the D (6 bases). This CDR3 has 12 residues. Germline V gene data show CDR1 as SNHLY and CDR2 as FYNNEI. Trimming took 0 bases from V and 12 from J, leaving 9 bases between them. This CDR3 reads CASSEAPRGQFF. For the CDR3, the DNA is TGTGCCAGCAGTGAAGCGCCCAGGGGGCAGTTCTTC.

This clone was observed a few times. The V call is TRBV7-6, the J call TRBJ1-6; 12 bases are shared with TRBD1. The CDR3 has 16 residues. The V segment lost 5 bases and the J segment 13 bases; nucleotides outside the gene matches: 12. CDR1 and CDR2 (germline): SGHVS, FNYEAQ. The CDR3 loop reads CASSRTGTGGISPLHF. CDR3 coding DNA: TGTGCCAGCAGCCGAACCGGGACAGGGGGCATATCCCCCCTCCACTTT.

The V call is TRBV11-2, the J call TRBJ1-4; 7 bases are shared with TRBD1. Germline V gene data show CDR1 as SGHAT and CDR2 as FQNNGV. The CDR3 runs 16 residues. V trimming: 1 base; J trimming: 0 bases; junction bases outside the gene matches: 2. Here the CDR3 DNA reads TGTGCCAGCAGCTTAGGGGGGACAGCAACTAATGAAAAACTGTTTTTT. Amino acid sequence: CASSLGGTATNEKLFF.

This rearrangement joins TRBV7-2 to TRBJ1-5; TRBD1 aligns across 9 bases. Germline V gene data show CDR1 as SGHTA and CDR2 as FQGNSA. V lost 5 bases to trimming and J lost 6 bases; unmatched junction nucleotides: 8. The length of the CDR3 is 15 residues. The CDR3 here is CASSLSGTGIQPQHF. The CDR3 DNA follows: TGTGCCAGCAGCCTATCCGGGACAGGGATTCAGCCCCAGCATTTT.

This clone was counted only a few times. The rearrangement links TRBV5-4 to TRBJ2-5, with unresolved D. This CDR3 region has 16 residues. V was clipped by 1 base and J by 2 bases, with 15 bases between them. CDR1 is SGHNT and CDR2 is YYREEE in the germline V gene (reference sequence). The CDR3 reads CASSLSSALLQETQYF. The DNA for the CDR3 is TGTGCCAGCAGCTTGTCGTCAGCCCTGCTGCAAGAGACCCAGTACTTC. Combining the CDR3 with reference TRBV5-4 and TRBJ2-5 gives the whole variable domain ETGVTQSPTHLIKTRGQQVTLRCSSQSGHNTVSWYQQALGQGPQFIFQYYREEENGRGNFPPRFSGLQFPNYSSELNVNALELDDSALYLCASSLSSALLQETQYFGPGTRLLVL.

This chain joins TRBV28 and TRBJ2-3; 8 bases line up with TRBD1. Trimming took 8 bases from V and 3 from J; bases not matched to a gene: 7. Germline V gene lookup returns CDR1 MDHEN and CDR2 SYDVKM. This CDR3 has 14 amino acids. This chain's CDR3 is CASVPQGATDTQYF. The CDR3 nucleotides read TGTGCCAGCGTGCCCCAGGGGGCTACAGATACGCAGTATTTT.

In its sample, this clone was seen a few times. The chain recombines TRBV6-6 with TRBJ2-3; D tentatively reads TRBD1 or TRBD2 (5 bases each). Germline V gene sequence: CDR1 MNHNY, CDR2 SVGAGI (reference sequence). The CDR3 has 11 amino acids. The germline V and J ends were trimmed by 8 bases and 6 bases, with 9 bases remaining between them. In DNA form, the CDR3 reads TGTGCCAGCGGGACCTGGGATACGCAGTATTTT. Translating gives CASGTWDTQYF.

The gene calls are TRBV29-1 and TRBJ2-2; D not certain. The V end lost 1 base, the J end lost 5 bases, and 8 bases lay between the germline ends. The CDR3 spans 13 residues. Germline CDR1 SQVTM, CDR2 ANQGSEA. The CDR3: CSVEGGKTGELFF. In nucleotides, the CDR3 is TGCAGCGTTGAAGGCGGCAAGACCGGGGAGCTGTTTTTT.

V gene TRBV5-1 combines with J gene TRBJ2-3, with TRBD2 matching over 9 bases. The germline CDR1 and CDR2 sequences are SGHRS and YFSETQ. The CDR3 runs to 17 residues. The junction had 11 bases not matched to a gene; V was cut back by 0 bases and J by 6 bases. CDR3 residues: CASSLVAGGPKSDTQYF. CDR3 nucleotides: TGCGCCAGCAGCTTGGTCGCGGGGGGGCCGAAGTCCGATACGCAGTATTTT.

This clone has only a few counts. The chain employs TRBV29-1 and TRBJ2-7; 9 bases are shared with TRBD1. The CDR3 spans 12 residues. The ends lost 4 bases at V and 6 bases at J; junction bases unmatched: 4. Germline values: CDR1 SQVTM, CDR2 ANQGSEA. CDR3 DNA: TGCAGCGTTGGTAGGGGACAGGGCGAGCAGTACTTC. Its protein product is CSVGRGQGEQYF.

This sequence joins TRBV5-1 and TRBJ1-2; 9 bases are shared with TRBD1. The CDR3 totals 13 residues. The V gene end was trimmed by 4 bases and the J gene end by 8 bases; junction bases not matched to a gene: 6. The germline CDR1 and CDR2 sequences are SGHRS and YFSETQ. The CDR3 DNA sequence: TGCGCCAGCAGCCCCCGACAGGGGGACGGCTACACCTTC. Translation gives CASSPRQGDGYTF.

This clone has a handful of counts. This chain joins TRBV28 and TRBJ2-1; perhaps TRBD2 as D (5 bases). V lost 5 bases to trimming and J lost 9 bases, with 20 bases between them. This CDR3 contains 15 residues. Looked up from germline, CDR1 is MDHEN and CDR2 is SYDVKM. The DNA for the CDR3 is TGTGCCAGCAGTCTAAATCTGGGGAGCGGCACTGAGCAGTTCTTC. It specifies CASSLNLGSGTEQFF.

The chain has TRBV18 and TRBJ2-1; 12 bases are a match to TRBD2. The CDR3 extends over 18 amino acids. V gave up 3 bases and J gave up 0 bases; unmatched junction bases: 6. Germline V gives CDR1 KGHSH, CDR2 LQKENI. The CDR3 bases are TGTGCCAGCTCACCCGGACTAGCGGGGCCTCGCTCCTACAATGAGCAGTTCTTC. This gives the protein CASSPGLAGPRSYNEQFF.

The rearrangement uses TRBV7-9 and TRBJ1-1; 7 bases are a match to TRBD1. In germline, CDR1 is SEHNR, CDR2 FQNEAQ (reference sequence). Trimming took 4 bases from V and 1 from J; bases not matched to a gene: 6. The CDR3 totals 15 residues. The CDR3 loop is CASSSPTGWNTEAFF. For the CDR3, the DNA is TGTGCCAGCAGCTCGCCGACAGGGTGGAACACTGAAGCTTTCTTT.

The V and J genes are TRBV18 and TRBJ2-5; D is undetermined. Looked up from germline, CDR1 is KGHSH and CDR2 is LQKENI. This CDR3 spans 13 amino acids. The germline V and J ends were trimmed by 3 bases and 5 bases, with 10 bases remaining between them. CDR3 amino acids: CASSPGTDETQYF. CDR3 DNA: TGTGCCAGCTCACCCGGAACGGATGAGACCCAGTACTTC.

CDR3 residues: CASSPQGFRVTEAFF. The CDR3 region has the DNA TGCGCCAGCAGCCCCCAGGGGTTTCGGGTCACTGAAGCTTTCTTT. V and J are TRBV4-1 and TRBJ1-1; TRBD1 might be the D (6 bases). The CDR3 contains 15 residues. Trimming shortened V by 4 bases and J by 4 bases, and 16 bases separated the two germline ends. Germline assignment: CDR1 MGHRA and CDR2 YSYEKL.

This clone was seen a single time. The CDR3 DNA reads as TGTGCCAGCAGTTTCGCGGGACAGGGGGACCAGCCCCAGCATTTT. Its protein product is CASSFAGQGDQPQHF. This rearrangement joins TRBV27 to TRBJ1-5; 11 bases agree with TRBD1. Germline CDR1 MNHEY, CDR2 SMNVEV (reference sequence). CDR3 length equals 15 residues. The V gene end was trimmed by 3 bases and the J gene end by 7 bases; junction bases not matched to a gene: 5.

This chain's CDR3 is CASSLGLQETQYF. Written as DNA, the CDR3 is TGTGCCAGCAGCTTAGGACTTCAAGAGACCCAGTACTTC. The chain combines TRBV7-7 with TRBJ2-5; D not resolved. Between the trimmed V and J ends, which lost 1 base and 2 bases, there was a span of 5 bases. CDR1 is SSHAT and CDR2 is FNYEAQ in the germline V gene (reference sequence). The CDR3 contains 13 residues. The variable domain in full, completed from reference TRBV7-7 and TRBJ2-5, reads GAGVSQSPRYKVTKRGQDVTLRCDPISSHATLYWYQQALGQGPEFLTYFNYEAQPDKSGLPSDRFSAERPEGSISTLTIQRTEQRDSAMYRCASSLGLQETQYFGPGTRLLVL.

V usage is TRBV27 and J usage is TRBJ2-1, with unresolved D. The CDR3 length is 16 residues. The germline CDR1 and CDR2 sequences are MNHEY and SMNVEV (reference sequence). V lost 2 bases and J lost 0, with 11 bases in between. This CDR3 is CASSLLGQSSYNEQFF. The CDR3 DNA reads as TGTGCCAGCAGTTTACTGGGCCAGAGCTCCTACAATGAGCAGTTCTTC.